This T cell receptor (beta chain) is from a study of T cells after yellow fever vaccination. Overall study results and limits: Clonotypes found in both CD4 and CD8 compartments made up a small share. Most clones from primary vaccination resurfaced after the booster (around 97% CD4, less than 90% CD8).

This clonotype was observed a handful of times. The antigen is unknown. A process of 5'RACE template switching, which added a universal primer site and UMIs, was used to make TCR cDNA. Via MiXCR, TCRdb re-called the 5' RACE reads, giving one row per CDR3 protein. The sample has roughly 500,000 distinct CDR3 sequences; under 25% are singletons. The sequence was collected from a man under 40 who received the YFV17D yellow fever vaccine. The specimen comprised PBMCs, sampled 15 days after the yellow fever booster vaccination.

The DNA of the CDR3 is TGTGCCAGCAGCTTGGCCGGGACAGGCAACTATGGCTACACCTTC. Translating it yields CASSLAGTGNYGYTF. The chain uses TRBV5-5 and TRBJ1-2; 8 bases agree with TRBD1. From germline, CDR1 is SGHKS and CDR2 YYEKEE (reference sequence). V trimming: 0 bases; J trimming: 2 bases; junction bases outside the gene matches: 3. The CDR3 runs 15 residues.